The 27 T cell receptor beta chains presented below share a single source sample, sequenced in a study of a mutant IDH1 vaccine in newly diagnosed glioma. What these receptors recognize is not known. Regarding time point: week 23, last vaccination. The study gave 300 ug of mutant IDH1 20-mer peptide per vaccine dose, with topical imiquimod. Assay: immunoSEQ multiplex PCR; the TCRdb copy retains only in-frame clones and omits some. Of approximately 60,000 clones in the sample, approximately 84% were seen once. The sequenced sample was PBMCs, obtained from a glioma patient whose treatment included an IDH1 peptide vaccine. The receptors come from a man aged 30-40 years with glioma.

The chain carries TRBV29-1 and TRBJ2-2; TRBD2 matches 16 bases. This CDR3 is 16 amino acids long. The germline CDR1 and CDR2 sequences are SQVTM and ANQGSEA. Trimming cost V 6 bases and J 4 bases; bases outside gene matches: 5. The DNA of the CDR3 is TGCAGCGTGGGACTAGCGGGGGGGCTCGGCACCGGGGAGCTGTTTTTT. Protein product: CSVGLAGGLGTGELFF.

CDR3 in DNA: TGTGCCACCAGCAGACCGCCGGTTAGCAATCAGCCCCAGCATTTT. The encoded protein is CATSRPPVSNQPQHF. This chain connects TRBV15 to TRBJ1-5; D gene uncertain. The CDR3 consists of 15 residues. Germline V gives CDR1 LNHNV, CDR2 YYDKDF (reference sequence). Trimming took off 2 bases at V and 0 bases at J, with 8 bases between the two ends.

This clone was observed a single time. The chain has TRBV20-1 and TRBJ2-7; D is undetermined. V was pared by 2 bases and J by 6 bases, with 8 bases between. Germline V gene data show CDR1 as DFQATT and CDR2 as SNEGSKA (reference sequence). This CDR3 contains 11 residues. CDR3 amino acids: CSARLGGEQYF. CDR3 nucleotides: TGCAGTGCTAGACTTGGTGGCGAGCAGTACTTC.

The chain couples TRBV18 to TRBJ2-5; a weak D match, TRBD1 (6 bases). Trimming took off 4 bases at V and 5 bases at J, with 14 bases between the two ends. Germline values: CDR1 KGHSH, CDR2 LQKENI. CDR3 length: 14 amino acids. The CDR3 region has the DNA TGTGCCAGCTCACTCGGGACACTCCCCGAGACCCAGTACTTC. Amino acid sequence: CASSLGTLPETQYF.

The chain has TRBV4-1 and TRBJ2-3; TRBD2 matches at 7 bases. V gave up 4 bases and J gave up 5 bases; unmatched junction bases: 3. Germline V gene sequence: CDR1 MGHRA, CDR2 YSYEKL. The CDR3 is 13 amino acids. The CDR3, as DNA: TGCGCCAGCAGCCGGGACTACTTAGATACGCAGTATTTT. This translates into CASSRDYLDTQYF.

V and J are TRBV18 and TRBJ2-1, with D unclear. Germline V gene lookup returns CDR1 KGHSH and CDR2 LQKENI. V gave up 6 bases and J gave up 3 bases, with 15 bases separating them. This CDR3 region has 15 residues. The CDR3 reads CASSQEITSYNEQFF. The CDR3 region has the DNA TGTGCCAGCTCGCAGGAAATAACAAGCTACAATGAGCAGTTCTTC. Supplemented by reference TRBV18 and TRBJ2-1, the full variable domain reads NAGVMQNPRHLVRRRGQEARLRCSPMKGHSHVYWYRQLPEEGLKFMVYLQKENIIDESGMPKERFSAEFPKEGPSILRIQQVVRGDSAAYFCASSQEITSYNEQFFGPGTRLTVL.

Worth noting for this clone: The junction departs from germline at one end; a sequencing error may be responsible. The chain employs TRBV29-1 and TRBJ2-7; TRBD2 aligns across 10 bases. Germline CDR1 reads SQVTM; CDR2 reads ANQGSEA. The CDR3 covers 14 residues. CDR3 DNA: TGCAGCGTGGAGGGGACTAGCGTTTCCTACAAGCAGTACTTC. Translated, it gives CSVEGTSVSYKQYF.

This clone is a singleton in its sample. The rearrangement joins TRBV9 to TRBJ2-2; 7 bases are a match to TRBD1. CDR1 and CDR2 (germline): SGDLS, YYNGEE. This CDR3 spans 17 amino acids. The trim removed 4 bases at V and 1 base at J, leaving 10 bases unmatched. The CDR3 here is CASSKNRQGVNTGELFF. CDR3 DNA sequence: TGTGCCAGCAGCAAGAACCGACAGGGAGTGAACACCGGGGAGCTGTTTTTT.

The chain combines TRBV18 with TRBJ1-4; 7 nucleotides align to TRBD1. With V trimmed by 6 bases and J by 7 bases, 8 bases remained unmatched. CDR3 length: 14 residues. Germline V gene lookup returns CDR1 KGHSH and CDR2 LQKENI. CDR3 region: CASSLPGQSEKLFF. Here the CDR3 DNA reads TGTGCCAGCTCGCTACCGGGACAGAGTGAAAAACTGTTTTTT.

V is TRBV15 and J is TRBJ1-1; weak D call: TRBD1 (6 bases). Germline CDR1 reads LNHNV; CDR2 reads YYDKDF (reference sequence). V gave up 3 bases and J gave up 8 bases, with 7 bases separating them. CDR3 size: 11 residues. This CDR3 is CATSSGQEAFF. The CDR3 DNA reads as TGTGCCACCAGCAGTGGACAGGAAGCTTTCTTT.

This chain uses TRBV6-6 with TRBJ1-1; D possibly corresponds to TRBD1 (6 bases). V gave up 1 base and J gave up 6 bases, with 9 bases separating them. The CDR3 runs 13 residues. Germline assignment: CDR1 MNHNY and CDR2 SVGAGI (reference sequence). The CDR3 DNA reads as TGTGCCAGCAGTTACTTGGGGGCCCCTGAAGCTTTCTTT. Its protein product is CASSYLGAPEAFF.

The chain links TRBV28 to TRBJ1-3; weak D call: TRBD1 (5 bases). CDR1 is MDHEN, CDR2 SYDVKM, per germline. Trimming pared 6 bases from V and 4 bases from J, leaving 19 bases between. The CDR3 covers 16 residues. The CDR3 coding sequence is TGTGCCAGCAGCCCAACCCCGACAGTCTTAGGAAACACCATATATTTT. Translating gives CASSPTPTVLGNTIYF.

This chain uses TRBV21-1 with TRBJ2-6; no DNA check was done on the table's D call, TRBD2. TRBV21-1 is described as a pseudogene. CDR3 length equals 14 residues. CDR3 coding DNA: TGTGCCAGCAGCAGGAGGTCTGGGGCCAACGTCCTGACTTTC. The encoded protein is CASSRRSGANVLTF.

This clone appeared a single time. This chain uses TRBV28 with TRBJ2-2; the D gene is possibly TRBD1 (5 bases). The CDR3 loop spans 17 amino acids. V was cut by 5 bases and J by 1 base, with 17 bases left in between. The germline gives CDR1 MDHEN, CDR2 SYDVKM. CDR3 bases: TGTGCCAGCAGTCCCCTGACCCGACAGAAGAACACCGGGGAGCTGTTTTTT. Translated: CASSPLTRQKNTGELFF.

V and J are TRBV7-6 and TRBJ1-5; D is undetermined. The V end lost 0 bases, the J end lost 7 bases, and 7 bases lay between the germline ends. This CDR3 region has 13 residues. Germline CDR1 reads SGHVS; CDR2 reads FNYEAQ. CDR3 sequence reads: CASSLAHPQPQHF. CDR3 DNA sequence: TGTGCCAGCAGCTTAGCCCACCCGCAGCCCCAGCATTTT.

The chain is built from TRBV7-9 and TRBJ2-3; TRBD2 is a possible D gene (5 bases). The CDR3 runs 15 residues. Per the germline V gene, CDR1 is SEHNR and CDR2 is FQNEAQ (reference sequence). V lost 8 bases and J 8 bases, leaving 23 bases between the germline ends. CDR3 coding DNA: TGTGCCAGCGGGCCTTGGTTGGCTAGCTGGGCTACGCAGTATTTT. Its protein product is CASGPWLASWATQYF. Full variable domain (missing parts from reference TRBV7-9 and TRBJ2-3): DTGVSQNPRHKITKRGQNVTFRCDPISEHNRLYWYRQTLGQGPEFLTYFQNEAQLEKSRLLSDRFSAERPKGSFSTLEIQRTEQGDSAMYLCASGPWLASWATQYFGPGTRLTVL.

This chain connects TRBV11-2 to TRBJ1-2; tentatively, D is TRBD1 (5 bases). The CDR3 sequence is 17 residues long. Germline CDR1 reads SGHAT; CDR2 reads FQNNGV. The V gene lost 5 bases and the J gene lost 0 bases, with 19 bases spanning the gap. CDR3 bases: TGTGCCAGCAGCGGTATTTGGACATTACCGACTAACTATGGCTACACCTTC. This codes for CASSGIWTLPTNYGYTF. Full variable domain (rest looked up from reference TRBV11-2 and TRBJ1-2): EAGVAQSPRYKIIEKRQSVAFWCNPISGHATLYWYQQILGQGPKLLIQFQNNGVVDDSQLPKDRFSAERLKGVDSTLKIQPAKLEDSAVYLCASSGIWTLPTNYGYTFGSGTRLTVV.

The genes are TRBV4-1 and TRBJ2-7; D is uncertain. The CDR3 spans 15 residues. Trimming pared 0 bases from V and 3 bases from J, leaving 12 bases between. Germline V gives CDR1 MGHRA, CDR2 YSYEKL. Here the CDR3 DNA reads TGCGCCAGCAGCCAAGAGTATGCGAAATACTACGAGCAGTACTTC. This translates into CASSQEYAKYYEQYF.

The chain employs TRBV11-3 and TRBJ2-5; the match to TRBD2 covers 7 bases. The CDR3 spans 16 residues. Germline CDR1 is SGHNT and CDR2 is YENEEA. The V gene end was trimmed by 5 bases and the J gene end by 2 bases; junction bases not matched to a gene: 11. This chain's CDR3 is CASSLSQAGSQETQYF. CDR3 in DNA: TGTGCCAGCAGCCTTAGTCAAGCGGGGTCGCAAGAGACCCAGTACTTC. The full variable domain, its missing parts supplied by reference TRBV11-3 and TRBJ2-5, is EAGVVQSPRYKIIEKKQPVAFWCNPISGHNTLYWYLQNLGQGPELLIRYENEEAVDDSQLPKDRFSAERLKGVDSTLKIQPAELGDSAVYLCASSLSQAGSQETQYFGPGTRLLVL.

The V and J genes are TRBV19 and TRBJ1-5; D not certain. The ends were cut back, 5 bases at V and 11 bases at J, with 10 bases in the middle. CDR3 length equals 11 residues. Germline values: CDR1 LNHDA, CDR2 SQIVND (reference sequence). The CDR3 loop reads CASSSGQAQHF. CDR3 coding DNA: TGTGCCAGTAGTTCCGGGCAGGCCCAGCATTTT.

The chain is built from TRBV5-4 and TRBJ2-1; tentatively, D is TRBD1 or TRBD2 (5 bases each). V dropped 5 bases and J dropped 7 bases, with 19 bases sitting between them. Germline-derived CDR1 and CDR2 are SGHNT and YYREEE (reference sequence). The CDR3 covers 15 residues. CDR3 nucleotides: TGTGCCAGCAGAAGTTCCGGGACGACGAATAATGAGCAGTTCTTC. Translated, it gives CASRSSGTTNNEQFF.

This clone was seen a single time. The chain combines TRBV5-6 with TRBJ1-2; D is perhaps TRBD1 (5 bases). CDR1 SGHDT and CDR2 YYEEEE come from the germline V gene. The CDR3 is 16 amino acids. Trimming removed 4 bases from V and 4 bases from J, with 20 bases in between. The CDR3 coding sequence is TGTGCCAGCAGCCTTTCAGGGTCCCTGGCGTCCTATGGCTACACCTTC. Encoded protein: CASSLSGSLASYGYTF.

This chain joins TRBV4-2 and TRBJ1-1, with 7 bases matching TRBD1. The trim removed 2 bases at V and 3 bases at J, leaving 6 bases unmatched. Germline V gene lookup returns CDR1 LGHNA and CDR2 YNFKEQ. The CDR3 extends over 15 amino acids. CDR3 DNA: TGTGCCAGCAGCCAAATTGACAGGGACGACACTGAAGCTTTCTTT. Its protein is CASSQIDRDDTEAFF.

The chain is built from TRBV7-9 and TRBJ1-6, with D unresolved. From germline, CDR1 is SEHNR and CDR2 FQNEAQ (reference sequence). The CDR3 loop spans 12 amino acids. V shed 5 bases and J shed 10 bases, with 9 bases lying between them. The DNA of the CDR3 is TGTGCCAGCAGCCTAGTATCGTCACCCCTCCACTTT. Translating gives CASSLVSSPLHF.

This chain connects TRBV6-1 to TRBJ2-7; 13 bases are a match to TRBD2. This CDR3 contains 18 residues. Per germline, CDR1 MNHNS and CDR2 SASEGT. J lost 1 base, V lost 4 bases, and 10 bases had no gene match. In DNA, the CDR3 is TGTGCCAGCAGTGGACTAGCGGGGGGTAAACTCTTTTCCTACGAGCAGTACTTC. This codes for CASSGLAGGKLFSYEQYF.

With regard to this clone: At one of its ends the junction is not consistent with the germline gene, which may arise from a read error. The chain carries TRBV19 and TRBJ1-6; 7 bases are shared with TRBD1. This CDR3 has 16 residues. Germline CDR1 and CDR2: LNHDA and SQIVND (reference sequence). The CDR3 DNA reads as TGTGCCAGCAGTAACAGGGACAGCTCCTATAATTCACCCCTCCACTTT. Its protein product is CASSNRDSSYNSPLHF.

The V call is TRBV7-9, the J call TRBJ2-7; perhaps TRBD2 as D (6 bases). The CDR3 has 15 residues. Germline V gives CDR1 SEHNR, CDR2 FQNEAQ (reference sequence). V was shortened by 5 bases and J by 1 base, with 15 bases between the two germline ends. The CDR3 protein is CASSPPGRPSYEQYF. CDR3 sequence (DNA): TGTGCCAGCAGCCCCCCTGGGAGGCCTTCCTACGAGCAGTACTTC. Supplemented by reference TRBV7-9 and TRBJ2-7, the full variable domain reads DTGVSQNPRHKITKRGQNVTFRCDPISEHNRLYWYRQTLGQGPEFLTYFQNEAQLEKSRLLSDRFSAERPKGSFSTLEIQRTEQGDSAMYLCASSPPGRPSYEQYFGPGTRLTVT.